The clone carrying this T cell receptor (beta chain) was observed a handful of times. Its antigen is undetermined. The entry originates in a study of cytomegalovirus exposure and HLA in healthy donors. Study information: Falling in the Caucasian-associated ancestry cluster were 81% of under 500 genotyped donors. Points from the study as a whole: Despite most TCR sequences being rare, some public TCRs occurred in many donors. When a later analysis was performed, an Asian-associated ancestry cluster reportedly had fewer N-insertions than the approximately 700-donor mean.

Trimming took 6 bases from V and 3 from J; bases not matched to a gene: 10. The CDR3 sequence is 15 residues long. The germline V gene encodes CDR1 MDHEN and CDR2 SYDVKM. The PCR made use of 60 Vbeta and 13 Jbeta primers. The method was immunoSEQ multiplex PCR; TCRdb's version includes in-frame clones alone and lacks a portion of them. The sample includes roughly 130,000 clones, roughly 8.3% seen only once; the top ten take about 5.5%. The sample was PBMCs. V gene TRBV28 combines with J gene TRBJ1-2; 7 bases are shared with TRBD1. This sequence originates from a man aged 35-49 years in good health and CMV-seronegative. The CDR3 region has the DNA TGTGCCAGCAGCCTCCGCGAGGGGGCAGACTATGGCTACACCTTC. Its protein is CASSLREGADYGYTF.